A single sample gave rise to the 6 T cell receptor beta chains below, sequenced in a study of T-cell reconstitution after alpha-beta-depleted transplantation in children. A library of TCRbeta sequences, prepared with unique molecular identifiers, was generated. TCRdb analysed the PCR reads with MiXCR anew, one entry per CDR3 protein. The repertoire holds about 240,000 distinct CDR3 sequences, with more than 20% as singletons. The specimen comprised PBMCs, sampled before TCRalphabeta/CD19-depleted stem cell transplant. These receptors originate from a girl aged 2-15 years with Fanconi anemia, due to receive a stem cell transplant.

This clonotype has more than one count but fewer than ten. The CDR3 loop is CSVERYRTSTDTQYF. The CDR3, as DNA: TGCAGCGTTGAGCGGTACAGGACCAGCACAGATACGCAGTATTTT. The chain joins TRBV29-1 to TRBJ2-3, with D perhaps matching TRBD1 (5 bases). The V gene's germline CDR1 is SQVTM and CDR2 ANQGSEA. The CDR3 totals 15 residues. Trimming took 3 bases from V and 0 from J, leaving 13 bases between them.

The chain employs TRBV5-1 and TRBJ2-2, with D maybe TRBD2 (6 bases). V was shortened by 1 base and J by 5 bases, with 18 bases between the two germline ends. Germline CDR1 reads SGHRS; CDR2 reads YFSETQ. The CDR3 spans 17 residues. The CDR3 here is CASSLLQSSEGTGELFF. The CDR3 DNA reads TGCGCCAGCAGCTTGCTTCAGTCTAGCGAGGGAACCGGGGAGCTGTTTTTT.

This chain connects TRBV2 to TRBJ1-5, with TRBD1 identical over 7 bases. The V gene's germline CDR1 is SNHLY and CDR2 FYNNEI. With 5 bases clipped from V and 2 bases from J, the junction kept 15 bases outside the gene matches. The CDR3 is made up of 18 amino acids. The CDR3 sequence is CASSNERTGADGNQPQHF. The CDR3 bases are TGTGCCAGCAGTAACGAAAGAACAGGGGCGGACGGCAATCAGCCCCAGCATTTT.

At least ten counts were recorded for this clonotype. This rearrangement joins TRBV24-1 to TRBJ2-1, with 13 bases lining up with TRBD2. The CDR3 loop spans 19 amino acids. Trimming at V came to 0 bases and at J to 3 bases, leaving 7 bases not matched to a gene. Germline-derived CDR1 and CDR2 are KGHDR and SFDVKD. The CDR3 is CATSDLSPGTSGNYNEQFF. The DNA of the CDR3 is TGTGCCACCAGTGATTTGAGCCCCGGGACTAGCGGGAACTACAATGAGCAGTTCTTC.

The gene calls are TRBV27 and TRBJ2-2; D remains ambiguous. The CDR3 runs 12 residues. The germline V gene encodes CDR1 MNHEY and CDR2 SMNVEV (reference sequence). Trimming took 0 bases from V and 7 from J, leaving 3 bases between them. This CDR3 is CASSLSIGELFF. DNA for the CDR3: TGTGCCAGCAGTTTATCCATCGGGGAGCTGTTTTTT.

This clonotype came up many times. The rearrangement uses TRBV12-3 or TRBV12-4 and TRBJ1-1; D is uncertain. This CDR3 has 12 residues. V lost 3 bases, J lost 8 bases, and 10 bases lay in between. The CDR3 nucleotides read TGTGCCAGCAGTTTGTCGGGCTTAGAAGCTTTCTTT. Amino acids: CASSLSGLEAFF.